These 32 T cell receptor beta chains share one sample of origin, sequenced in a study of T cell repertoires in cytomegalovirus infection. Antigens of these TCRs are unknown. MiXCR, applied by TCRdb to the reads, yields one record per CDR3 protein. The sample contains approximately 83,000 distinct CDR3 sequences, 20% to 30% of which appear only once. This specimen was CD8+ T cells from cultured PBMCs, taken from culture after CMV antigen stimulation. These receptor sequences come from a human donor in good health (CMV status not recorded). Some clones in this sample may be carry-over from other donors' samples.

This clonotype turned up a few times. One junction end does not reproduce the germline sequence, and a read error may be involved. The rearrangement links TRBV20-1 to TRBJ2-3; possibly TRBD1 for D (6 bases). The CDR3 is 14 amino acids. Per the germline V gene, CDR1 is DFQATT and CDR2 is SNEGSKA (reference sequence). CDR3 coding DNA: TGCAGTGCTGGAGAGCCAGGGGGCACAGATACGCAGTATTTT. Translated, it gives CSAGEPGGTDTQYF.

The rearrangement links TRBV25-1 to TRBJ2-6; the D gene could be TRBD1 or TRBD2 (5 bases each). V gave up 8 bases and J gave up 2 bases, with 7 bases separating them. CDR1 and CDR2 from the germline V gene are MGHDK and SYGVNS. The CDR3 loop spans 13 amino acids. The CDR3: CASWGTGANVLTF. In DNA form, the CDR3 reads TGTGCCAGCTGGGGGACTGGGGCCAACGTCCTGACTTTC.

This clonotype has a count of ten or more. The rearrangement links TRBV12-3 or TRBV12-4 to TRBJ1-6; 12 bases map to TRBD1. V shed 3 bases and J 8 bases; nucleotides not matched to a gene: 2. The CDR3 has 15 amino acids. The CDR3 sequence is CASSLGQGADSPLHF. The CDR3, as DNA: TGTGCCAGCAGTTTGGGACAGGGGGCTGATTCACCCCTCCACTTT.

In DNA form, the CDR3 reads TGTGCCAGCAGCTTAGCCTACAGGTCCTACGAGCAGTACTTC. Residues: CASSLAYRSYEQYF. V is TRBV11-3 and J is TRBJ2-7, with TRBD1 as a possible D gene (5 bases). Deletions cut 1 base from V and 1 base from J, with 8 bases between. Per the germline V gene, CDR1 is SGHNT and CDR2 is YENEEA. The CDR3 is 14 residues long. The full variable domain, in which reference TRBV11-3 and TRBJ2-7 provide the parts outside the CDR3, is EAGVVQSPRYKIIEKKQPVAFWCNPISGHNTLYWYLQNLGQGPELLIRYENEEAVDDSQLPKDRFSAERLKGVDSTLKIQPAELGDSAVYLCASSLAYRSYEQYFGPGTRLTVT.

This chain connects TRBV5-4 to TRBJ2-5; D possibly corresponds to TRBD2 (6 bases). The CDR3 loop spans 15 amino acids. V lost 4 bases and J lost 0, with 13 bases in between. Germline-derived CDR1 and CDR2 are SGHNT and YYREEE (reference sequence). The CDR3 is CASSPEEGYQETQYF. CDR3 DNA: TGTGCCAGCAGCCCAGAGGAGGGGTACCAAGAGACCCAGTACTTC.

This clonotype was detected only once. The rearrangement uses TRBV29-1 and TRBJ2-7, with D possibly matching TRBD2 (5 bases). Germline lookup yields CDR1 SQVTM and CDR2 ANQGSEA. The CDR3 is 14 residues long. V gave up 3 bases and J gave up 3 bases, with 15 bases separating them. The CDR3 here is CSVEGSETNYEQYF. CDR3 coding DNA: TGCAGCGTTGAGGGTTCCGAGACTAACTACGAGCAGTACTTC.

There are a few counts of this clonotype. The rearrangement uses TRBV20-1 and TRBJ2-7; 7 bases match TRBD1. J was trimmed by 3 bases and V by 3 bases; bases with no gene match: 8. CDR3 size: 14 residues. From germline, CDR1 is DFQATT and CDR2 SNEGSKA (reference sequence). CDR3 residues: CSASEQGLFYEQYF. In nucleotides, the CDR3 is TGCAGTGCTAGTGAACAGGGGCTCTTCTACGAGCAGTACTTC.

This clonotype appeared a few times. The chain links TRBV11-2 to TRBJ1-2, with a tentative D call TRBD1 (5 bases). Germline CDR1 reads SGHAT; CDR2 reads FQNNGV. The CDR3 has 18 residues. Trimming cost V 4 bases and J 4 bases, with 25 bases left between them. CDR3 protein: CASSSPDGGAYSGYGYTF. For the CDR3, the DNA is TGTGCCAGCAGCTCCCCGGACGGAGGGGCCTATTCGGGCTATGGCTACACCTTC.

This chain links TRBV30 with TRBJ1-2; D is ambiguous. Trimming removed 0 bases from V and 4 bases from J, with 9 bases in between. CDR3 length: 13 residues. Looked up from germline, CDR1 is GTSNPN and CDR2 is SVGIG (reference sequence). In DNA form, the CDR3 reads TGTGCCTGGAGTGTCGGACGGATCTATGGCTACACCTTC. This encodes CAWSVGRIYGYTF. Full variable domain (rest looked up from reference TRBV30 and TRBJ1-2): SQTIHQWPATLVQPVGSPLSLECTVEGTSNPNLYWYRQAAGRGLQLLFYSVGIGQISSEVPQNLSASRPQDRQFILSSKKLLLSDSGFYLCAWSVGRIYGYTFGSGTRLTVV.

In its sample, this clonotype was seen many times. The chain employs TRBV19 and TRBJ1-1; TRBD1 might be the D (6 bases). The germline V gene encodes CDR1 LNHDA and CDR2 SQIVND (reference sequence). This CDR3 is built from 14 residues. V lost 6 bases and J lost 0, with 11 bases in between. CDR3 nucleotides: TGTGCCAGTAGCCCGGACAGATTGAACACTGAAGCTTTCTTT. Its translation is CASSPDRLNTEAFF. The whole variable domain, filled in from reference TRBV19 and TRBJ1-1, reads DGGITQSPKYLFRKEGQNVTLSCEQNLNHDAMYWYRQDPGQGLRLIYYSQIVNDFQKGDIAEGYSVSREKKESFPLTVTSAQKNPTAFYLCASSPDRLNTEAFFGQGTRLTVV.

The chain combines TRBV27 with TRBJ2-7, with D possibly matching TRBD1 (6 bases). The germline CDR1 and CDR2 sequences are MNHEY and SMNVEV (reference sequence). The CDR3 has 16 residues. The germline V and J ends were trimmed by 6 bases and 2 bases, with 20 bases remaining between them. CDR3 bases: TGTGCCAGCAGCTCTCCCGGGACATCGCCTACCTACGAGCAGTACTTC. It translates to CASSSPGTSPTYEQYF.

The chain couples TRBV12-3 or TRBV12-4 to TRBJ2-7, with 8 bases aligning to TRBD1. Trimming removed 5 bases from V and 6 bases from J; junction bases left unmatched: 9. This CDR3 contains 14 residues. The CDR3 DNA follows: TGTGCCAGCAGTCCCTCGACAGGGGAATCCGAGCAGTACTTC. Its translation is CASSPSTGESEQYF.

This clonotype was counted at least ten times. The CDR3, as DNA: TGTGCCAGCAGCCAAGAGAGGAGTAGCGGCAACACCGGGGAGCTGTTTTTT. This codes for CASSQERSSGNTGELFF. V and J are TRBV3-1 and TRBJ2-2, with a weak D call TRBD2 (6 bases). V lost 0 bases, J lost 2 bases, and 13 bases lay in between. The CDR3 contains 17 residues. Germline V gene lookup returns CDR1 LGHDT and CDR2 YNNKEL (reference sequence).

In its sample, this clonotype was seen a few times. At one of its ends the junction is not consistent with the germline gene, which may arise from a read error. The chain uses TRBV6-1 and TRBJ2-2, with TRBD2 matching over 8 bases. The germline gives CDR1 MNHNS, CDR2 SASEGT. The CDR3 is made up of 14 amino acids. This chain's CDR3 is CVSSGTSGHWELFF. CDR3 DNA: TGTGTCAGCTCAGGAACTAGCGGCCACTGGGAGCTGTTTTTT.

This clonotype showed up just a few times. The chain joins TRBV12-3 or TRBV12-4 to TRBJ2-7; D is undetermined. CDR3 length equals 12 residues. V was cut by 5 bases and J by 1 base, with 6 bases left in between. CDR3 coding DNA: TGTGCCAGCAGTCCAGGATCCTACGAGCAGTACTTC. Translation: CASSPGSYEQYF.

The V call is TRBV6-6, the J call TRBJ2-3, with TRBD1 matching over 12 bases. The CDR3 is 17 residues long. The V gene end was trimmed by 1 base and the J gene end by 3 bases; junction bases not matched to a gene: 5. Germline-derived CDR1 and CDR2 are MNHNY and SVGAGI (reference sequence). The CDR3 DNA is TGTGCCAGCAGTTACTTAGGGACAGGGGGCTCAACAGATACGCAGTATTTT. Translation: CASSYLGTGGSTDTQYF.

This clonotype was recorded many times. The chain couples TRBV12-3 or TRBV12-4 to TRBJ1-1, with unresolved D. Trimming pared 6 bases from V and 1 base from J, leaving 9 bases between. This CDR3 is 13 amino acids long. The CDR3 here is CASSQGPNTEAFF. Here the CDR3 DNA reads TGTGCCAGCAGCCAAGGACCGAACACTGAAGCTTTCTTT.

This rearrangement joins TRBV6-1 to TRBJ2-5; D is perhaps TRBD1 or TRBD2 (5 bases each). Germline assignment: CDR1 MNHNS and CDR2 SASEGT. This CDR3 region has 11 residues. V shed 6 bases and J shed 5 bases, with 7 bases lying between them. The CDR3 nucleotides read TGTGCCAGCAGCTGGGGGGAGACCCAGTACTTC. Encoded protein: CASSWGETQYF.

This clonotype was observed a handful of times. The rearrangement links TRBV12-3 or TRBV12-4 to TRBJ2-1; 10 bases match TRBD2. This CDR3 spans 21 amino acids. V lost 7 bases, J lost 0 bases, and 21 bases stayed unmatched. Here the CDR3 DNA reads TGTGCCAGCACTTTGGGGGCCGGGACTAGCGAAGCCCTGAGCTCCTACAATGAGCAGTTCTTC. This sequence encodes CASTLGAGTSEALSSYNEQFF.

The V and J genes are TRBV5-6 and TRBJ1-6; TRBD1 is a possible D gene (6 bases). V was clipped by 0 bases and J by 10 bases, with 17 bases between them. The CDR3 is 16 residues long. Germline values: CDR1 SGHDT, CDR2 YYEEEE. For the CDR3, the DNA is TGTGCCAGCAGCTTGGCACTAACAGGGTTTCGCTCACCCCTCCACTTT. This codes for CASSLALTGFRSPLHF.

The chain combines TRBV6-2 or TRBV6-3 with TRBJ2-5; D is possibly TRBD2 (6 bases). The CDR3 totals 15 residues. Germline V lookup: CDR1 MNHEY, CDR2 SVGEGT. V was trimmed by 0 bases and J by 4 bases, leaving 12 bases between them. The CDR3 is CASSYSGLSGETQYF. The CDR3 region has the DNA TGTGCCAGCAGTTACTCGGGACTGTCGGGAGAGACCCAGTACTTC.

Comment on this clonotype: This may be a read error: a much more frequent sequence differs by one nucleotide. As DNA, the CDR3 is TGTGTCAGTCCCCAGCGGGGAGGATCAGATACGCAGTATTTT. Its protein product is CVSPQRGGSDTQYF. V usage is TRBV19 and J usage is TRBJ2-3; 7 bases fit TRBD2. This CDR3 has 14 amino acids. CDR1 is LNHDA, CDR2 SQIVND, per germline (reference sequence).

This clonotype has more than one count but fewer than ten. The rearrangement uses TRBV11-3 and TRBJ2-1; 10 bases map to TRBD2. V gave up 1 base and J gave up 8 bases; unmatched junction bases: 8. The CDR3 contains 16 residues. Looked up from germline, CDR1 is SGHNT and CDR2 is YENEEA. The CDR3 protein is CASSLGKRGGLDEQFF. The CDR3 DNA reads TGTGCCAGCAGCTTAGGGAAGCGGGGGGGTTTGGATGAGCAGTTCTTC.

CDR3: CASSFNRVFYEQYF. CDR3 DNA: TGTGCCAGCAGCTTCAACAGGGTCTTCTACGAGCAGTACTTC. The rearrangement joins TRBV7-9 to TRBJ2-7; D may be TRBD1 (6 bases). CDR3 length equals 14 residues. V lost 3 bases and J lost 3, with 12 bases in between. CDR1 and CDR2 from the germline V gene are SEHNR and FQNEAQ (reference sequence).

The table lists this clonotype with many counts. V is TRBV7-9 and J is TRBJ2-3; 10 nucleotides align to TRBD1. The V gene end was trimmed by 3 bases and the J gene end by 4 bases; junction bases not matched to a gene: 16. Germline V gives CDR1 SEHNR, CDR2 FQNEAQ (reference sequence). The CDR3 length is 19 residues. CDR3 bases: TGTGCCAGCAGCTTCGGGCTGAGCCGGGACAGGGGCCACGCAGATACGCAGTATTTT. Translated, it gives CASSFGLSRDRGHADTQYF.

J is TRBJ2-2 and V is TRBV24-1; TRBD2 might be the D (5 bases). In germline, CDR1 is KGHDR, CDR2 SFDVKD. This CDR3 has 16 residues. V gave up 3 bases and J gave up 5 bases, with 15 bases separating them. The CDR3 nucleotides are TGTGCCACCAGTGATCGGGGAGAGGCCAAAACCGGGGAGCTGTTTTTT. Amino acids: CATSDRGEAKTGELFF.

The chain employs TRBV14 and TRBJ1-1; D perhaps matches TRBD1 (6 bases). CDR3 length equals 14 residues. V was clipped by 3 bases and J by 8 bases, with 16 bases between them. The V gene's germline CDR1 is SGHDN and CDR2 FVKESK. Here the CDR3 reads CASSHDGTNREAFF. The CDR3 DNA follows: TGTGCCAGCAGCCACGATGGGACAAACCGAGAAGCTTTCTTT.

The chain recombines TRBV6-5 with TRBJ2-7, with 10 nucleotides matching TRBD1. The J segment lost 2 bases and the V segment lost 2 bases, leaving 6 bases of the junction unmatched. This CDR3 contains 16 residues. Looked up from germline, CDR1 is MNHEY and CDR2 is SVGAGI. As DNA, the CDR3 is TGTGCCAGCAGTTACATAGGGACAGGGGCCCCCTACGAGCAGTACTTC. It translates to CASSYIGTGAPYEQYF.

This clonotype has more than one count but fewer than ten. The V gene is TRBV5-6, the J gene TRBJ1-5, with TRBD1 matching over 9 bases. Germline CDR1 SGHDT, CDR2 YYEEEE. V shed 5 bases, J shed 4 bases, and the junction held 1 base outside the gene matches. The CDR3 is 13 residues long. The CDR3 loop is CASSGTGNQPQHF. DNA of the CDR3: TGTGCCAGCAGTGGGACAGGGAATCAGCCCCAGCATTTT.

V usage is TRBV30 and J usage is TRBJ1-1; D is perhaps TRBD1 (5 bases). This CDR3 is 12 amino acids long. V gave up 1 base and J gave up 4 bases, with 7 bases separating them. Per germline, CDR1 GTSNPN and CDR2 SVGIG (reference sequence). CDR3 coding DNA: TGTGCCTGGAGTGGGGGGTCCACTGAAGCTTTCTTT. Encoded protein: CAWSGGSTEAFF.

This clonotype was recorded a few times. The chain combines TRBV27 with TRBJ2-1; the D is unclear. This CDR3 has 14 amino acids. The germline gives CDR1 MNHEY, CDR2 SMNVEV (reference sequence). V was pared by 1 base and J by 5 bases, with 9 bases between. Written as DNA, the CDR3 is TGTGCCAGCAGTTTATATAAAGGGAACAATGAGCAGTTCTTC. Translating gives CASSLYKGNNEQFF.

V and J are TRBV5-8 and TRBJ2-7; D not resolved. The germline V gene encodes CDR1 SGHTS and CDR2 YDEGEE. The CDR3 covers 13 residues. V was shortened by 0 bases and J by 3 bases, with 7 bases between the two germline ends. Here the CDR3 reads CASSLDSDYEQYF. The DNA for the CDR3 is TGTGCCAGCAGCTTGGACAGCGACTACGAGCAGTACTTC.